These T cell receptor beta chains were read from a single sample in a study of blood T cell repertoires in COVID-19. Assay: immunoSEQ multiplex PCR; the TCRdb copy retains only in-frame clones and omits some. The table shows a few hundred thousand clones, with about 85% occurring only once. The material sequenced was PBMCs or T cells enriched from blood (not recorded which). Receptors originate from a woman between 45 and 60 years old who had been exposed to COVID-19. The CDR3 runs from the conserved cysteine through the conserved F or W. D genes are given only for firm matches. The size entry is marked missing in some rows and otherwise reads once, few, many or a size class.

v_gene	abundance	j_gene	d_gene	CDR3nt	CDR3aa
TRBV5-6	NA	TRBJ1-3	NA	TGTGCCAGCAGCGGGGCAGCTGGAAACACCATATATTTT	CASSGAAGNTIYF
TRBV19	NA	TRBJ1-5	TRBD1	TGTGCCAGTAGTATGACTATAACAGGGGATCAGCCCCAGCATTTT	CASSMTITGDQPQHF
TRBV7-2	NA	TRBJ1-2	NA	TGTGCCAGCTCCCGGGCGGGCGATAACTATGGCTACACCTTC	CASSRAGDNYGYTF
TRBV3-1/TRBV3-2	once	TRBJ1-4	NA	TGTGCCAGCAGCCCCCGGACAGCAACTAATGAAAAACTGTTTTTT	CASSPRTATNEKLFF
TRBV7-3	NA	TRBJ1-5	TRBD1	TGTGCCAGCAGCTTACCCTGGGACAGGGGAGTTCAGCCCCAGCATTTT	CASSLPWDRGVQPQHF
TRBV10-3	few	TRBJ1-1	TRBD1	TGTGCCATCAGAGGGACAGGGGGCAAGAATGCTGAAGCTTTCTTT	CAIRGTGGKNAEAFF
TRBV6-5	NA	TRBJ2-1	TRBD2	TGTGCCAGCACCCGCTCGGGGGGAGCGGCCAATGAGCAGTTCTTC	CASTRSGGAANEQFF
TRBV5-6	few	TRBJ1-2	NA	TGTGCCAGCAGCTCCCGGGAAAGGGCTCGATTCGTGGGAGGCTACACCTTC	CASSSRERARFVGGYTF
TRBV4-2	NA	TRBJ2-7	TRBD1	TGTGCCAGCAGCCAAGATGGGACAGCAAACTCCTACGAGCAGTACTTC	CASSQDGTANSYEQYF
TRBV14	few	TRBJ1-1	NA	TGTGCCAGCAGCCACAGGTGGAACACTGAAGCTTTCTTT	CASSHRWNTEAFF
TRBV5-6	NA	TRBJ2-7	TRBD1	TGTGCCAGCAGCTTGGGGGACAGTCCTTACGAGCAGTACTTC	CASSLGDSPYEQYF
TRBV29-1	NA	TRBJ2-6	NA	TGCAGCGTTGACTCTCCCCCTGGGGCCAACGTCCTGACTTTC	CSVDSPPGANVLTF
TRBV10-1	NA	TRBJ1-5	NA	TGCGCCACTCAGCGGGGGGGAATGTTTAGCAATCAGCCCCAGCATTTT	CATQRGGMFSNQPQHF
TRBV7-9	NA	TRBJ2-3	TRBD2	TGTGCCAGCAGCTCGGGGACTAGCGGGAGGGGACGCACAGATACGCAGTATTTT	CASSSGTSGRGRTDTQYF
TRBV5-1	NA	TRBJ1-2	NA	TGCGCCAGCAGCTTGGAGGGGCGATTAGGCTACACCTTC	CASSLEGRLGYTF
TRBV6-1	NA	TRBJ1-1	NA	TGTGCCAGCAGTGAAGTGGGGGACTCTGACACTGAAGCTTTCTTT	CASSEVGDSDTEAFF
TRBV15	few	TRBJ1-5	TRBD1	TGTGCCACCAGCAGAGATCGGGACAGGAATCAGCCCCAGCATTTT	CATSRDRDRNQPQHF
TRBV6-2/TRBV6-3	NA	TRBJ1-5	NA	TGTGCCAGCAGCTCCCCGGGGGGAGTTGGTCAGCCCCAGCATTTT	CASSSPGGVGQPQHF